A selection of T cell receptor beta chains follows, all from one sample in a study of PD-1 blockade in classical Hodgkin lymphoma. The protocol was immunoSEQ multiplex PCR, while the TCRdb copy is restricted to in-frame clones and leaves out a portion. Counted here are 45,000 to 55,000 clones, approximately 84% occurring once; the ten biggest clones make up 15% to 20%. Source: peripheral blood mononuclear cells (PBMCs), taken at baseline. The receptor set was obtained from a human donor with classical Hodgkin lymphoma. CDR3s include the opening cysteine and the closing phenylalanine or tryptophan. D genes are given only for firm matches. A clone size is listed for some rows: how often the clone was seen (once, few, many), or a class if it is expanded.

d_call j_call v_call clone_size cdr3_aa cdr3_nt
TRBD1 TRBJ1-6 TRBV7-2 NA CASSSGQPNSPLHF TGTGCCAGCAGTTCGGGACAGCCCAATTCACCCCTCCACTTT
TRBD2 TRBJ2-2 TRBV4-3 NA CASSQQRESGTGELFF TGCGCCAGCAGCCAACAGCGGGAGTCGGGCACCGGGGAGCTGTTTTTT
TRBD1 TRBJ2-5 TRBV18 NA CASSPRTGNQETQYF TGTGCCAGCTCCCCGCGGACAGGGAACCAAGAGACCCAGTACTTC
NA TRBJ2-1 TRBV11-3 NA CASSQSLARARNEQFF TGTGCCAGCAGCCAATCGCTAGCGCGGGCCAGGAATGAGCAGTTCTTC
TRBD1 TRBJ2-3 TRBV9 NA CASSSSGGGTRSLADTQYF TGTGCCAGCAGCTCCTCAGGGGGCGGGACGAGGTCCCTGGCGGATACGCAGTATTTT
TRBD2 TRBJ2-1 TRBV4-2 NA CASSQDPAITGTSANNEQFF TGTGCCAGCAGCCAGGATCCGGCGATTACCGGGACTAGCGCTAACAATGAGCAGTTCTTC
NA TRBJ2-1 TRBV29-1 NA CSVEYRYNEQFF TGCAGCGTTGAATATAGGTACAATGAGCAGTTCTTC
TRBD1 TRBJ2-6 TRBV4-3 NA CASSQGQGARFRSGANVLTF TGCGCCAGCAGCCAAGGTCAGGGGGCACGGTTCAGATCTGGGGCCAACGTCCTGACTTTC
NA TRBJ2-1 TRBV2 NA CASNPSSYNEQFF TGTGCCAGCAACCCTAGCAGCTACAATGAGCAGTTCTTC
NA TRBJ1-1 TRBV29-1 medium-sized CSVGQDAEAFF TGCAGCGTTGGACAGGATGCCGAAGCTTTCTTT
NA TRBJ2-5 TRBV7-6 once CASSLDRVQTQYF TGTGCCAGCAGCTTAGACCGCGTTCAGACCCAGTACTTC
TRBD1 TRBJ2-3 TRBV5-4 NA CASTLLEGAPDTQYF TGTGCCAGCACTCTGTTAGAGGGGGCTCCAGATACGCAGTATTTT
NA TRBJ2-1 TRBV6-6 NA CASTAANEQFF TGTGCCAGCACGGCCGCCAATGAGCAGTTCTTC
NA TRBJ2-2 TRBV4-1 once CASTQGRARGTGELFF TGCGCCAGCACCCAGGGGAGGGCGCGGGGCACCGGGGAGCTGTTTTTT
NA TRBJ2-5 TRBV11-2 NA CASGGVGRRQETQYF TGTGCCAGCGGTGGGGTTGGCAGGCGCCAAGAGACCCAGTACTTC
NA TRBJ1-2 TRBV7-8 NA CASSPGRVVGGYTF TGTGCCAGCAGCCCCGGCAGGGTCGTTGGGGGCTACACCTTC
TRBD2 TRBJ2-1 TRBV5-6 NA CASSRRGTRAYNEQFF TGTGCCAGCAGCCGGAGGGGGACTAGGGCCTACAATGAGCAGTTCTTC
TRBD1 TRBJ2-1 TRBV18 NA CASSRSQGVGGNEQFF TGTGCCAGCTCCCGCTCCCAGGGGGTCGGTGGCAATGAGCAGTTCTTC
TRBD2 TRBJ2-1 TRBV13 NA CASTLRTSGRDEQFF TGTGCCAGCACCCTCAGGACTAGCGGGAGAGATGAGCAGTTCTTC
NA TRBJ2-2 TRBV30 NA CAWSVVTTGELFF TGTGCCTGGAGTGTAGTGACCACCGGGGAGCTGTTTTTT
TRBD1 TRBJ2-4 TRBV5-1 NA CASSFGTGNIQYF TGCGCCAGCAGCTTTGGGACAGGGAACATTCAGTACTTC
NA TRBJ2-1 TRBV10-2 medium-sized CASSVGTFNEQFF TGCGCCAGCAGTGTCGGGACCTTCAATGAGCAGTTCTTC
NA TRBJ2-7 TRBV7-8 NA CASSLPWGGVGAYEQYF TGTGCCAGCAGCTTACCTTGGGGCGGAGTTGGGGCCTACGAGCAGTACTTC
NA TRBJ1-1 TRBV7-2 NA CASSFIAGTEAFF TGTGCCAGCAGCTTCATCGCTGGTACTGAAGCTTTCTTT
NA TRBJ1-1 TRBV4-3 once CASSQRDSRKNTEAFF TGCGCCAGCAGCCAACGAGACTCCAGGAAGAACACTGAAGCTTTCTTT
NA TRBJ1-2 TRBV13 few CASSLGRARLNYGYTF TGTGCCAGCAGCTTAGGTAGGGCCAGACTTAACTATGGCTACACCTTC
TRBD1 TRBJ2-6 TRBV2 NA CATQPGQGLGAGANVLTF TGTGCCACCCAGCCGGGACAGGGGTTGGGCGCTGGGGCCAACGTCCTGACTTTC
NA TRBJ1-5 TRBV6-5 NA CASSYGRGQPQHF TGTGCCAGCAGTTACGGGAGGGGTCAGCCCCAGCATTTT
NA TRBJ2-2 TRBV27 NA CASSLLGSYRVTGELFF TGTGCCAGCAGTTTACTCGGTTCATACAGGGTCACCGGGGAGCTGTTTTTT
NA TRBJ1-1 TRBV30 few CASWRGTEAFF TGTGCCTCTTGGAGGGGAACTGAAGCTTTCTTT
TRBD1 TRBJ2-1 TRBV7-8 few CASSLGSIGTDNEQFF TGTGCCAGCAGCTTGGGGAGCATCGGGACAGACAATGAGCAGTTCTTC
TRBD2 TRBJ2-1 TRBV10-1 NA CASSELAGGNNEQFF TGCGCCAGCAGTGAGCTAGCGGGAGGGAACAATGAGCAGTTCTTC
NA TRBJ1-1 TRBV4-1 NA CASSLRRGEGTEAFF TGCGCCAGCAGCCTGAGAAGAGGGGAAGGGACTGAAGCTTTCTTT
NA TRBJ2-7 TRBV27 NA CASSSIRSPGEQYF TGTGCCAGCAGTTCAATACGGTCCCCCGGAGAGCAGTACTTC
NA TRBJ1-1 TRBV5-1 NA CASSLEQGASEAFF TGCGCCAGCAGCTTGGAGCAGGGAGCCTCTGAAGCTTTCTTT
NA TRBJ2-1 TRBV10-3 NA CAISRLDNEQFF TGTGCCATCAGTAGACTAGACAATGAGCAGTTCTTC
TRBD2 TRBJ2-7 TRBV5-6 few CASSLVGAGASYEQYF TGTGCCAGCAGCTTGGTCGGGGCGGGAGCGAGCTACGAGCAGTACTTC
NA TRBJ1-2 TRBV13 NA CASTLGGTSYGYTF TGTGCCAGCACCCTAGGGGGGACTTCCTATGGCTACACCTTC